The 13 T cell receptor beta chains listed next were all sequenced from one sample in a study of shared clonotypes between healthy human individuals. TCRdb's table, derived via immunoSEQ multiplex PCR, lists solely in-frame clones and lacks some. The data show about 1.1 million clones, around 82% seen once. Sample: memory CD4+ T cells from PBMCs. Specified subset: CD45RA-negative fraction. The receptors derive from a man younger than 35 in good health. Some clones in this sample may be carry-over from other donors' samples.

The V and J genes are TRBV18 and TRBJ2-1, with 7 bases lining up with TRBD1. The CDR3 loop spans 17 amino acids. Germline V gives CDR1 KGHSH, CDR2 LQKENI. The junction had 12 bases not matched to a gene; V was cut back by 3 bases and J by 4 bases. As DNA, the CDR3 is TGTGCCAGCTCACCCAGATCCAGAGGGGGCGAGTACAATGAGCAGTTCTTC. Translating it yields CASSPRSRGGEYNEQFF.

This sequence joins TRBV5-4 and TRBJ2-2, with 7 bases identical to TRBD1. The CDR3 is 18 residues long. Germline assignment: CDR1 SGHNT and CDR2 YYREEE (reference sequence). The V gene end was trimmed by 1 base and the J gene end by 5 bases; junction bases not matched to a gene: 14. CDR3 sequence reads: CASSLIPGGNWATGELFF. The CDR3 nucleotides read TGTGCCAGCAGCTTGATCCCAGGGGGAAACTGGGCTACCGGGGAGCTGTTTTTT.

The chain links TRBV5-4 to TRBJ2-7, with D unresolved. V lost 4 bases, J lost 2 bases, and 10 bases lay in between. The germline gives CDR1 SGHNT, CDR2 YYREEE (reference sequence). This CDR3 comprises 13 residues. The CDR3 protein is CASSATVTYEQYF. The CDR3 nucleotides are TGTGCCAGCAGCGCGACGGTAACCTACGAGCAGTACTTC.

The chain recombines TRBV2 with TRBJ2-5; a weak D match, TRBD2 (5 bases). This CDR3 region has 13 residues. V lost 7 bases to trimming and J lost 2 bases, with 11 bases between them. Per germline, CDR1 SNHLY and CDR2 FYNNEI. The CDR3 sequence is CASNVALQETQYF. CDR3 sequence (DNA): TGTGCCAGCAACGTAGCGTTACAAGAGACCCAGTACTTC.

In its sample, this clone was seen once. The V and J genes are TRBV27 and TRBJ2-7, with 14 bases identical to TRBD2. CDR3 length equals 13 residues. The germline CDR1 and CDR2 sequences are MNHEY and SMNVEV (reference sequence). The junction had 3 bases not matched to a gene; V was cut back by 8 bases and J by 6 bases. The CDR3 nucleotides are TGTGCCAGCGGGGGACTAGCGGGAGTCGAGCAGTACTTC. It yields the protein CASGGLAGVEQYF.

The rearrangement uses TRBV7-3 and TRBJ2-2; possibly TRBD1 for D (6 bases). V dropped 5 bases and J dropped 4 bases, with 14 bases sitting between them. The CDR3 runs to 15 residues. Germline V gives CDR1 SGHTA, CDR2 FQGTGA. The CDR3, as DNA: TGTGCCAGCAGCGCCAAAACAGGGTTCACCGGGGAGCTGTTTTTT. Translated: CASSAKTGFTGELFF.

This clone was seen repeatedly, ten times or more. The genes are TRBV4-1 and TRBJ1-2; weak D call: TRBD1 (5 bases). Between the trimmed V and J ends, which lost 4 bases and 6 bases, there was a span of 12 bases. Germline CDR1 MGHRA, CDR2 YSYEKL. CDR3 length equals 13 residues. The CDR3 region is CASSRPGAHGYTF. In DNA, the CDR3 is TGCGCCAGCAGCCGACCCGGGGCCCATGGCTACACCTTC.

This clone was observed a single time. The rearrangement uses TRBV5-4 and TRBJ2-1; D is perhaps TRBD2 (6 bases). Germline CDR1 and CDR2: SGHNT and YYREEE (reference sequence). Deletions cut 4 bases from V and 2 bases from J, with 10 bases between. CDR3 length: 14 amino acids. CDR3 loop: CASSRGFTYNEQFF. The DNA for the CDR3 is TGTGCCAGCAGCCGGGGGTTTACCTACAATGAGCAGTTCTTC.

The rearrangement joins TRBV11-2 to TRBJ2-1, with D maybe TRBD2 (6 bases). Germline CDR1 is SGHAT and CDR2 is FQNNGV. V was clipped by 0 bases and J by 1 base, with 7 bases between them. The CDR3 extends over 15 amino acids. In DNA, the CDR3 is TGTGCCAGCAGCTTAGAGGCGGGATCCTACAATGAGCAGTTCTTC. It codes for CASSLEAGSYNEQFF.

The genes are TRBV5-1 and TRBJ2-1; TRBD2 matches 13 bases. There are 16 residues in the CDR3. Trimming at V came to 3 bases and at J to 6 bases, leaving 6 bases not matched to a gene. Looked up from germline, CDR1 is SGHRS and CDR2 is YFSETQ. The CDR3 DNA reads TGCGCCAGCAGCTCGGGGGGACTAGCGGGATCCAATGAGCAGTTCTTC. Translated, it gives CASSSGGLAGSNEQFF.

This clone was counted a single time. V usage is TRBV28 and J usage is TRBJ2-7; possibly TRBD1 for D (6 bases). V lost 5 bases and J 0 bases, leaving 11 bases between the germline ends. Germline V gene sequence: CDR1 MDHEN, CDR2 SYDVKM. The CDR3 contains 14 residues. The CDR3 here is CASSKRQASYEQYF. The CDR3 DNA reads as TGTGCCAGCAGTAAACGACAGGCCTCCTACGAGCAGTACTTC.

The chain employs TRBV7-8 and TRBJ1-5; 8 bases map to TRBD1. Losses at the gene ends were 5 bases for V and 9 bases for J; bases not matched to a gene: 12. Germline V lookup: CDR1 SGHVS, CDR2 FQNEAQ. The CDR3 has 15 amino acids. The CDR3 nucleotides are TGTGCCAGCAGCCCGGGGACAGGAGGAATATGGCCCCAGCATTTT. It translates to CASSPGTGGIWPQHF.

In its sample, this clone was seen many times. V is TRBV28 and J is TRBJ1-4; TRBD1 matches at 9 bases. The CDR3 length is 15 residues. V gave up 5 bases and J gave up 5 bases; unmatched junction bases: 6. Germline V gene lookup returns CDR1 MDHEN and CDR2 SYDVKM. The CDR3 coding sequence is TGTGCCAGCAGTCTACGACAGGGGGGAAATGAAAAACTGTTTTTT. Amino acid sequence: CASSLRQGGNEKLFF.